This T cell receptor (beta chain) comes out of a study of beta chain features in type 1 diabetes (dated by TCRdb to 2016 to 2019). About the investigation overall: Mean age, gender distribution, total cell number and subset yield were not different between patients and healthy donors. A total of about 100,000,000 sorted cells were examined across all samples, and RNA yield correlated strongly with the number of cells per subset. The study compared TCRB repertoires of sorted circulating CD4+ T cell subsets between recently diagnosed type 1 diabetes patients and matched healthy donors. Whereas all 28 donors provided naive and central memory subsets, regulatory and stem cell-like memory subsets were isolated from just 8 patients and about 8 healthy donors. Here is what the overall study found, with its caveats: Only small numbers of individuals were included in the HLA sub-analyses, which left unresolved whether HLA type had any influence on TCRB rearrangement. Because cDNA was sequenced instead of genomic DNA, highly expressing activated cells could be over-represented, though the groups showed no difference in activation or CD3 levels. Naive, central memory and regulatory TCRB repertoires appeared to be more alike among patients than among healthy donors. In all four CD4+ subsets, TCRB CDR3 length was moderately but significantly shorter in type 1 diabetes patients. PCR might favor shorter templates, but patient and control samples were amplified and corrected together, so any skew would affect both groups equally. Patients with type 1 diabetes made fewer insertions and deleted more nucleotides at VDJ recombination sites, implying thymic rearrangement abnormalities.

Each donor gave one peripheral blood draw, around 0.12 L on average, collected into heparinised tubes. Using a panel that included CD45RO, CCR7, CD25, CD127, CD95 and CD27, naive, central memory, regulatory and stem cell-like memory CD4+ T cells were sorted on a BD FACSAria II. All sorted populations exceeded 95% purity. PBMCs were separated immediately by Lymphoprep density gradient centrifugation and were stained directly, without being cultured. So that batch effects would be minimized, each experiment stained and sorted samples in pairs, pairing one healthy donor with one patient. All of the isolated RNA was reverse transcribed with the High Capacity cDNA Reverse Transcription Kit, so expressed TCRB transcripts were sequenced. Deep immunoSEQ sequencing was performed on naive, central memory and regulatory T cell samples, with an average of about 4 million total reads per sample. After sorted cells were lysed in RLT buffer, RNA was extracted with DNase-treated RNeasy Micro or Mini kits, with the choice depending on cell number. Each cell subset was processed separately to prevent cross-contamination, with patient and healthy donor samples processed together. TCRB sequences were amplified from cDNA with the immunoSEQ multiplex PCR, producing 87-bp fragments spanning the CDR3 region. Amplicons were sequenced on the Illumina HiSeq platform. From the authors' description of their analysis: Synthetic template baselines were used to correct PCR bias computationally, reads within Hamming distance 2 were collapsed, and singletons that could not be merged were discarded. By aligning reads against IMGT, V, D and J genes, CDR3 length, and insertions or deletions at six rearrangement sites were assigned. Clonotype counts were normalized to sorted cell number within each subset before computing true diversity and Gini coefficients with the tcR R package. The overlap coefficient, calculated on TCRB nucleotide sequences, was used to measure repertoire sharing. Out-of-frame TCRB sequences from naive cells were analyzed to stand in for the pre-selection repertoire. The source is immuneACCESS, and TCRdb retained only in-frame sequences with V and J called. Part of the clones is not carried over; for the studies checked, unresolved V genes explain less than half of this, and the remainder is unexplained. The D gene and trimming were derived from the DNA, and the V and J assignments and clone size from that table. This sample holds 600,000 to 700,000 clones; approximately 13% were observed only once. About 0.11% of the sample rests with the top ten.

From the germline V gene (reference sequence), CDR1 is GTSNPN and CDR2 is SVGIG. There are 12 amino acids in the CDR3, from cysteine to phenylalanine inclusive. Only the CDR3 DNA stays, 36 bases, in frame from base 1. The junction shows trimming of 7 bases on V and 2 bases on J, and the gene matches do not reach 5 bases of it. This clone was observed a handful of times. What antigen it recognizes has not been identified. Base qualities are not provided; no much larger clone lies one nucleotide away. The chain is encoded by TRBV30 joined to TRBJ2-7; 7 bases in the junction line up with TRBD1. The TCR comes from a man aged 25-40 years with type 1 diabetes. Source material: naive CD4+ T cells from blood. The cell subset or site label of this sample denotes: true naive CD4+ T cells. The DNA is as follows: TGTGCCTCCCACGGACAGGCCTACGAGCAGTACTTC. The translation is CASHGQAYEQYF.